The clone carrying this T cell receptor beta chain was seen a handful of times. Next came a second PCR, run for 7 to 11 cycles, which used a sample-barcoded 5' primer along with a J-beta primer mix. One entry per CDR3 protein, called by TCRdb with MiXCR from the 5' RACE reads. Among about 1,500,000 distinct CDR3 sequences listed, roughly 30% were seen once. This sample stems from a study of blood T cells in healthy people across ages. The CDR3 totals 14 residues. Trimming took 0 bases from V and 3 from J, leaving 7 bases between them. Germline V gene lookup returns CDR1 SGDLS and CDR2 YYNGEE. The V gene is TRBV9, the J gene TRBJ2-1; D is unresolved. The specimen was blood. The sequence was obtained from a woman aged 25-40 years in good health. CDR3 DNA sequence: TGTGCCAGCAGCGTAGCGCCTAACTACAATGAGCAGTTCTTC. Its translation is CASSVAPNYNEQFF.